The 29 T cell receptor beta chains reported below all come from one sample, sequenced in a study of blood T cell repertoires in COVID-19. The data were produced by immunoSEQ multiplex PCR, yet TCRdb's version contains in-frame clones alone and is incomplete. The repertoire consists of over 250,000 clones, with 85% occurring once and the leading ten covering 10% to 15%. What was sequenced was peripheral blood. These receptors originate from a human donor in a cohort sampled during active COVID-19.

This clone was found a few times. CDR3 amino acids: CASSARVNQPQHF. CDR3 DNA: TGTGCCAGCAGTGCGAGGGTCAATCAGCCCCAGCATTTT. The gene calls are TRBV6-4 and TRBJ1-5, with D uncertain. The germline CDR1 and CDR2 sequences are MRHNA and SNTAGT. The CDR3 is 13 residues long. V lost 4 bases, J lost 3 bases, and 7 bases lay in between.

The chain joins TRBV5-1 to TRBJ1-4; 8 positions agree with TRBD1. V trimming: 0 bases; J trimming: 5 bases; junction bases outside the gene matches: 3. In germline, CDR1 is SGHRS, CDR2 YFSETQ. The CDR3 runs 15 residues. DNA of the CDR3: TGCGCCAGCAGCTTGGCGGGACAGGACAATGAAAAACTGTTTTTT. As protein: CASSLAGQDNEKLFF.

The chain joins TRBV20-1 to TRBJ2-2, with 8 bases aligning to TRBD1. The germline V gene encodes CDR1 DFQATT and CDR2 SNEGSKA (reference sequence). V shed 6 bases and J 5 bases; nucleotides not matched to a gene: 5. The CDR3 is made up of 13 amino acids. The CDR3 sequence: CSASQGATGELFF. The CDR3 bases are TGCAGTGCCAGTCAGGGGGCAACCGGGGAGCTGTTTTTT.

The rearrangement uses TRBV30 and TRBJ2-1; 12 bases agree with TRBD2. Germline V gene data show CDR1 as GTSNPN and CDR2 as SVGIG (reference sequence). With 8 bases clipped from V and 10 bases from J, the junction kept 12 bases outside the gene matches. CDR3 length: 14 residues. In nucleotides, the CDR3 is TGTGCCGGGTTGACTAGCGGGAGTGTGGGCGAGCAGTTCTTC. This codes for CAGLTSGSVGEQFF. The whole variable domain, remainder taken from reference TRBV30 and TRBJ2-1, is SQTIHQWPATLVQPVGSPLSLECTVEGTSNPNLYWYRQAAGRGLQLLFYSVGIGQISSEVPQNLSASRPQDRQFILSSKKLLLSDSGFYLCAGLTSGSVGEQFFGPGTRLTVL.

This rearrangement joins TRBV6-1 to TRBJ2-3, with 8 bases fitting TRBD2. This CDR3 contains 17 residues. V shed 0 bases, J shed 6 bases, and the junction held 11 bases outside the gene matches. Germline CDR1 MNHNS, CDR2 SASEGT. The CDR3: CASSEALAGLGGDTQYF. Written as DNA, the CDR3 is TGTGCCAGCAGTGAAGCGCTAGCGGGCCTTGGTGGCGATACGCAGTATTTT.

The CDR3 spells CSVGGLASGRAKTDTQYF. The CDR3 DNA follows: TGCAGCGTTGGTGGGCTAGCTAGCGGGAGGGCCAAGACAGATACGCAGTATTTT. The V gene is TRBV29-1, the J gene TRBJ2-3; TRBD2 matches 12 bases. This CDR3 is 18 amino acids long. CDR1 SQVTM and CDR2 ANQGSEA come from the germline V gene. V lost 4 bases, J lost 3 bases, and 14 bases stayed unmatched.

The CDR3 reads CASSQLLAGPDTQYF. The CDR3 nucleotides read TGCGCCAGCAGCCAGCTACTAGCGGGACCAGATACGCAGTATTTT. The chain carries TRBV4-3 and TRBJ2-3, with 10 bases lining up with TRBD2. The V segment lost 3 bases and the J segment 4 bases; nucleotides outside the gene matches: 4. This CDR3 is built from 15 residues. Germline CDR1 is LGHNA and CDR2 is YSLEER.

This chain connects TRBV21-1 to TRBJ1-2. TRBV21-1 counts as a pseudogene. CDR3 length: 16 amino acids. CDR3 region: CASSKAGGVGDAGYTF. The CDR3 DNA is TGTGCCAGCAGCAAAGCAGGAGGGGTTGGGGATGCTGGCTACACCTTC.

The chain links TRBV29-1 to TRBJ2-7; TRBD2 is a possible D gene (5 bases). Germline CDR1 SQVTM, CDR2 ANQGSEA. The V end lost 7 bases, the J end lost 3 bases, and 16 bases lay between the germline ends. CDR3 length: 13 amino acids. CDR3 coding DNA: TGCAGCGCCGGGGATCGGAGACACTACGAGCAGTACTTC. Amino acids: CSAGDRRHYEQYF.

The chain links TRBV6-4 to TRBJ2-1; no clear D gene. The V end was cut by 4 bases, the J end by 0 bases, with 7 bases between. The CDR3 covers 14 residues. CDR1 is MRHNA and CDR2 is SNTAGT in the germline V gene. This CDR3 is CASSVTPSYNEQFF. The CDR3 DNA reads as TGTGCCAGCAGTGTTACTCCCTCCTACAATGAGCAGTTCTTC.

The CDR3 DNA reads TGCGCCAGCAGCGCCGACCGACTCGACGATTACGAGCAGTACTTC. It specifies CASSADRLDDYEQYF. This rearrangement joins TRBV10-1 to TRBJ2-7; unclear D gene. With 6 bases removed from V and 4 bases from J, the gap between germline ends came to 19 bases. CDR1 WNHNN and CDR2 SYGVQD come from the germline V gene (reference sequence). The CDR3 runs to 15 residues.

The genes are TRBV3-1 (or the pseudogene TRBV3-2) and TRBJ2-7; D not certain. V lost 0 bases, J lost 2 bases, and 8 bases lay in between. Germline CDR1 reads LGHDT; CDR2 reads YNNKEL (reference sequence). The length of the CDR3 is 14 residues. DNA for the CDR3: TGTGCCAGCAGCCAAGAGTGGCTAGCCTACGAGCAGTACTTC. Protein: CASSQEWLAYEQYF.

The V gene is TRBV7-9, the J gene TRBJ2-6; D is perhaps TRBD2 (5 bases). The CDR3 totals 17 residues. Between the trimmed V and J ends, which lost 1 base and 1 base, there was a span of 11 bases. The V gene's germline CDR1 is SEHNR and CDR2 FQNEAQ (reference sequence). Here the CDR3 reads CASSLEVRRSGANVLTF. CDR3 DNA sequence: TGTGCCAGCAGCTTAGAGGTTCGGAGGTCTGGGGCCAACGTCCTGACTTTC.

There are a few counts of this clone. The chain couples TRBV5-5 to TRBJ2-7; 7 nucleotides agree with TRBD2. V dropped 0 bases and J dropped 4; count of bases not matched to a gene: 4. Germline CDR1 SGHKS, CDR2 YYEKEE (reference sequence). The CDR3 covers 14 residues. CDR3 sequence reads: CASSLVRGLYEQYF. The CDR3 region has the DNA TGTGCCAGCAGCTTGGTGAGGGGACTATACGAGCAGTACTTC.

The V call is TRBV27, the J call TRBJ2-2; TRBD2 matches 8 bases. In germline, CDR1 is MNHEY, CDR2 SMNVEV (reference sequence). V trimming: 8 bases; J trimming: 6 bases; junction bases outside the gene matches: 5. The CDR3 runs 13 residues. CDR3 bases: TGTGCCAGCGGGACTAGTATTTCCGGGGAGCTGTTTTTT. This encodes CASGTSISGELFF.

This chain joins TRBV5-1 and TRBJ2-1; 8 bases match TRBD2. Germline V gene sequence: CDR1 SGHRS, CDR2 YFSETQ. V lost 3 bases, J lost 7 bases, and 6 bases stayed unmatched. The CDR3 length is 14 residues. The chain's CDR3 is CASSSGTRRNEQFF. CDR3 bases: TGCGCCAGCAGCTCCGGGACTAGAAGGAATGAGCAGTTCTTC.

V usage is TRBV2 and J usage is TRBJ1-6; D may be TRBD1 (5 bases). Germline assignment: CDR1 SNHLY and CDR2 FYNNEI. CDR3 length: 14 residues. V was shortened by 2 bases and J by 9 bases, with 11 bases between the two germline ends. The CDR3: CASSELFGGSPLHF. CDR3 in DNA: TGTGCCAGCAGTGAACTTTTCGGGGGTTCACCCCTCCACTTT.

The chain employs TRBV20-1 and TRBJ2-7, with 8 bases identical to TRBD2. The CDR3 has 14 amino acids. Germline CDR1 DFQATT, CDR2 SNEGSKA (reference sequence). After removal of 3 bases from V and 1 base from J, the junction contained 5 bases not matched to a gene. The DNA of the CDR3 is TGCAGTGCTAGTGGCGGGAGGTCTTCCTACGAGCAGTACTTC. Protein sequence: CSASGGRSSYEQYF.

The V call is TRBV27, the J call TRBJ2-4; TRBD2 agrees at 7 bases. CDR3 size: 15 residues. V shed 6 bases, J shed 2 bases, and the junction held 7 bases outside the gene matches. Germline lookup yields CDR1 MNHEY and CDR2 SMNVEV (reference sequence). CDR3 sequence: CASSPSGGSKNIQYF. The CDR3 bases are TGTGCCAGCAGCCCCTCGGGGGGTTCCAAAAACATTCAGTACTTC.

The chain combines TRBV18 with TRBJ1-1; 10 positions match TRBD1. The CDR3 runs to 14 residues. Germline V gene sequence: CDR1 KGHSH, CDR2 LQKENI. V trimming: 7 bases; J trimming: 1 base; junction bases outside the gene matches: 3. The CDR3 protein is CASWDRGSNTEAFF. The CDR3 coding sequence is TGTGCCAGCTGGGACAGGGGCTCGAACACTGAAGCTTTCTTT.

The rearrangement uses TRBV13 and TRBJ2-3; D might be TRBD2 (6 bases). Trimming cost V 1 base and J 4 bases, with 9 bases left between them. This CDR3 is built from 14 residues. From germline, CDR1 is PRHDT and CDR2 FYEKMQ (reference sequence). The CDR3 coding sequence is TGTGCCAGCAGCTTAGAAGAGCGGGCAGATACGCAGTATTTT. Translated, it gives CASSLEERADTQYF.

CDR3 sequence reads: CAWRISGEETQYF. Written as DNA, the CDR3 is TGTGCCTGGAGGATTAGCGGGGAAGAGACCCAGTACTTC. The chain is built from TRBV30 and TRBJ2-5; 8 nucleotides match TRBD2. Looked up from germline, CDR1 is GTSNPN and CDR2 is SVGIG (reference sequence). Germline trimming cut 3 bases from V and 3 bases from J; bases unmatched to any gene: 3. This CDR3 spans 13 amino acids.

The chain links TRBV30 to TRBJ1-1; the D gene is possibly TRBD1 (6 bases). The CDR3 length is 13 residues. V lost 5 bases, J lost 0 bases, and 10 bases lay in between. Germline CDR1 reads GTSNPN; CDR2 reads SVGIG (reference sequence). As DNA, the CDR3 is TGTGCCTGGGTACAGGGATTGAACACTGAAGCTTTCTTT. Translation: CAWVQGLNTEAFF. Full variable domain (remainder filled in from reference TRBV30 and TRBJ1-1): SQTIHQWPATLVQPVGSPLSLECTVEGTSNPNLYWYRQAAGRGLQLLFYSVGIGQISSEVPQNLSASRPQDRQFILSSKKLLLSDSGFYLCAWVQGLNTEAFFGQGTRLTVV.

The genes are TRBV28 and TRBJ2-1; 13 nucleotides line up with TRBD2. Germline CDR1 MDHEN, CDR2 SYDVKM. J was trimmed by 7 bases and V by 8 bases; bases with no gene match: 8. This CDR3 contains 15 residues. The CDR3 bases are TGTGCCAGCCTCCCCCGGACTAGCGGGAGAAATGAGCAGTTCTTC. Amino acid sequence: CASLPRTSGRNEQFF.

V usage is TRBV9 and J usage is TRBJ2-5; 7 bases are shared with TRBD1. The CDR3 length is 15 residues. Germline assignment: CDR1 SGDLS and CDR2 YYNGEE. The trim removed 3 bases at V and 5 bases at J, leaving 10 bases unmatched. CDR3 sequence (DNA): TGTGCCAGCAGCGCCCGACAGGGTGGGTGGGAGACCCAGTACTTC. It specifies CASSARQGGWETQYF. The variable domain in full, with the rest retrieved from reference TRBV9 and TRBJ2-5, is DSGVTQTPKHLITATGQRVTLRCSPRSGDLSVYWYQQSLDQGLQFLIQYYNGEERAKGNILERFSAQQFPDLHSELNLSSLELGDSALYFCASSARQGGWETQYFGPGTRLLVL.

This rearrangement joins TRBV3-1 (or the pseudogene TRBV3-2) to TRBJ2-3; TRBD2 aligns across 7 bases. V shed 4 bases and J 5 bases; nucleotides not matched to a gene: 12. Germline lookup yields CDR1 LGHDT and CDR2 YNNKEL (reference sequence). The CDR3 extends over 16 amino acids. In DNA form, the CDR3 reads TGTGCCAGCAGCCCTGGCGGGAGTATGGCCATAGATACGCAGTATTTT. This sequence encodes CASSPGGSMAIDTQYF.

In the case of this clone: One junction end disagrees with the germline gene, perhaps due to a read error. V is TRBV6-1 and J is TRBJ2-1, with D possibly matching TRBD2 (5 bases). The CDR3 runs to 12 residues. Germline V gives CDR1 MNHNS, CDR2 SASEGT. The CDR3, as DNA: TGTGCCAGCAGTGAAATGGAGCTAAAGAGGGTCTTC. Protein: CASSEMELKRVF.

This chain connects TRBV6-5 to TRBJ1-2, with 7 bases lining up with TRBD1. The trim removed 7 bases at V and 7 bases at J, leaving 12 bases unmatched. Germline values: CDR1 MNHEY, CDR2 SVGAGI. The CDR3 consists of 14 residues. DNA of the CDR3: TGTGCCAGCACACTGACCTACAGGGGAGGTGGCTACACCTTC. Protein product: CASTLTYRGGGYTF.

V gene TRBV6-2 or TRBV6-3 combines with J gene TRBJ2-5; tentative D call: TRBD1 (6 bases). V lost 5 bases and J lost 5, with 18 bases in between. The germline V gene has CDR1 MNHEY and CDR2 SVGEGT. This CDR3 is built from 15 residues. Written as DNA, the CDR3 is TGTGCCAGCAGTACGCCCGGGACATCGGGGGAGACCCAGTACTTC. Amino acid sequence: CASSTPGTSGETQYF.